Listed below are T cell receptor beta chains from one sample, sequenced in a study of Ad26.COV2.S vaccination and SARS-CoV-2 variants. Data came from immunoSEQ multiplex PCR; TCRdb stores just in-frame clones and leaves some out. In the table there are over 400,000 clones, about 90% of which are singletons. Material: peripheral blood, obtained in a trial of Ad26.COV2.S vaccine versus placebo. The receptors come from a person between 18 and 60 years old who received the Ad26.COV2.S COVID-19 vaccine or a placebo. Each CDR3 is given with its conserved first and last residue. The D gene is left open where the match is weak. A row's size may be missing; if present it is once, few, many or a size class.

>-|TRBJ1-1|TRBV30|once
TGTGCCTGGAGTGTACAGGGTACCACTGAAGCTTTCTTT
CAWSVQGTTEAFF
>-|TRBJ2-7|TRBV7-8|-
TGTGCCAGCAGCTTTACAGGGTTTAACGAGCAGTACTTC
CASSFTGFNEQYF
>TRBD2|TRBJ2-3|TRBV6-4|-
TGTGCCAGCAGTCCCCGGGGAACGGGAGGTTACACAGATACGCAGTATTTT
CASSPRGTGGYTDTQYF
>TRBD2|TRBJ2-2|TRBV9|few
TGTGCCAGCAGCTTACCGCGGGGGGGAGACAGTTCCGCCGGGGAGCTGTTTTTT
CASSLPRGGDSSAGELFF
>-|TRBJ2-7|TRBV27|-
TGTGCCAGCAGTTTAGACGAAACCTACGAGCAGTACTTC
CASSLDETYEQYF
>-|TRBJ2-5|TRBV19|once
TGTGCCAGTAGTATAGCTGGGGCTCCAAGGGAGACCCAGTACTTC
CASSIAGAPRETQYF
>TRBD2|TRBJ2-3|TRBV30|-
TGTGCCTGGAGTGAGAGGCTAGCGGGCACAGATACGCAGTATTTT
CAWSERLAGTDTQYF
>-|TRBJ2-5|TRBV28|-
TGTGCCAGCACCTCCCTGATGGGGAAGCCCCAAGAGACCCAGTACTTC
CASTSLMGKPQETQYF
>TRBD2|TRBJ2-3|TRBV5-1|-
TGCGCCAGCAGCTTCGGACTAGCGGGTGAAGGGTTAGCGCAGTATTTT
CASSFGLAGEGLAQYF
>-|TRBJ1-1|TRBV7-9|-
TGTGCCAGCAGAGCGGGACACATGAACACTGAAGCTTTCTTT
CASRAGHMNTEAFF
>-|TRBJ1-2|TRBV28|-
TGTGCCAGCAGTTTAATAGGGTTCTATGGCTACACCTTC
CASSLIGFYGYTF
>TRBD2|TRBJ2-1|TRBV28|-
TGTGCCAGCAGTCTTTCTAGCGGGAGGGCCTTTGGTGAGCAGTTCTTC
CASSLSSGRAFGEQFF
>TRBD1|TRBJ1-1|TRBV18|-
TGTGCCAGCTCACCACTACACGGGACAGGGGGTACTGAAGCTTTCTTT
CASSPLHGTGGTEAFF
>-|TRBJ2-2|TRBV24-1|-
TGTGCCACCAGTGACCCTCGGGGCGGGGAGCTGTTTTTT
CATSDPRGGELFF
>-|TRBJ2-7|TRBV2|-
TGTGCCAGCAGGGCGAGGGGGTCGACCTACGAGCAGTACTTC
CASRARGSTYEQYF
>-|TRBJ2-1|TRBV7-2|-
TGTGCCAGCAGCGGGAGATTCGCGGGAATCGCCGGGGGCGATGAGCAGTTCTTC
CASSGRFAGIAGGDEQFF
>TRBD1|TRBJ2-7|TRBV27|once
TGTGCCAGCAGTCCAGACAGGGCGGTGCAGTACTTC
CASSPDRAVQYF
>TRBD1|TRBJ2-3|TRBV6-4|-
TGTGCCAGCAGTGACGCCGGGACAGGCACAGATACGCAGTATTTT
CASSDAGTGTDTQYF
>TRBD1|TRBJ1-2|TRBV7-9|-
TGTGCCAGCAGCTTTGGACAGGGGAACTATGGCTACACCTTC
CASSFGQGNYGYTF
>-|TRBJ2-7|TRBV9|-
TGTGCCAGCAGCTCTCGAGCAGACGGGAGTTCCTCCTACGAGCAGTACTTC
CASSSRADGSSSYEQYF
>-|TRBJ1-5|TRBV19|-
TGTGCCAGTAGTACAAGAATTCCTAAGGGCAATCAGCCCCAGCATTTT
CASSTRIPKGNQPQHF
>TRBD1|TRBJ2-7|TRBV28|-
TGTGCCAGCAGTTTGTGGCAGGGGGCGTACGAGCAGTACTTC
CASSLWQGAYEQYF
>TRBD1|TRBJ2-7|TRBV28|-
TGTGCCAGCAGTTCAGGGGGCGTTTACGAGCAGTACTTC
CASSSGGVYEQYF
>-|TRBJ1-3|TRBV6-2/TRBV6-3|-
TGTGCCAGCAGTTACTCTTCTGGAAACACCATATATTTT
CASSYSSGNTIYF